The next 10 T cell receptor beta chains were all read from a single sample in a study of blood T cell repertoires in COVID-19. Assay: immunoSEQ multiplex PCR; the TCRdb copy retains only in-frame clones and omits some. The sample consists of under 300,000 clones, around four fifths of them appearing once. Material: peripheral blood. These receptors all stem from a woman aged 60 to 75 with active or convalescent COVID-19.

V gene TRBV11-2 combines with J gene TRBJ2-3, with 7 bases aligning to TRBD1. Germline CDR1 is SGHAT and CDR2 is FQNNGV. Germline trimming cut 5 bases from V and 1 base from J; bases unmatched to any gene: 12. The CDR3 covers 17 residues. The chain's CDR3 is CASSPQGGYRGTDTQYF. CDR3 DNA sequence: TGTGCCAGCAGCCCCCAAGGGGGCTACCGTGGCACAGATACGCAGTATTTT.

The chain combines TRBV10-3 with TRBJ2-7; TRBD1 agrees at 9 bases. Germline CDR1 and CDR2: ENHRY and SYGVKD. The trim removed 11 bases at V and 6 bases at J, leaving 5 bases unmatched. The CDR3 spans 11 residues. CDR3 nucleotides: TGTGCCGTGGGACAGGGAGGCGAGCAGTACGTC. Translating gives CAVGQGGEQYV.

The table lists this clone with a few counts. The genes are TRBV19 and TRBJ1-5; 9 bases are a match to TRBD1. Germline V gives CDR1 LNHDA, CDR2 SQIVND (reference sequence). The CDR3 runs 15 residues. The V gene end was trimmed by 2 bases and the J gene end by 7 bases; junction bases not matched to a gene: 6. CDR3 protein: CASSILQGAEQPQHF. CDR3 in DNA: TGTGCCAGTAGTATACTACAGGGGGCAGAACAGCCCCAGCATTTT. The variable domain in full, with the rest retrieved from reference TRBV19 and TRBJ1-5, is DGGITQSPKYLFRKEGQNVTLSCEQNLNHDAMYWYRQDPGQGLRLIYYSQIVNDFQKGDIAEGYSVSREKKESFPLTVTSAQKNPTAFYLCASSILQGAEQPQHFGDGTRLSIL.

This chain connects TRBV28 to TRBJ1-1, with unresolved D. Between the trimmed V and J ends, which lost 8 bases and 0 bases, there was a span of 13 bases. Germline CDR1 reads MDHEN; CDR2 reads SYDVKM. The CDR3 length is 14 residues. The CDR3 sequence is CASGLGLMNTEAFF. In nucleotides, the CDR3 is TGTGCCAGCGGGCTCGGTTTAATGAACACTGAAGCTTTCTTT. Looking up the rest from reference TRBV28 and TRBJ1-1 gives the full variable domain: DVKVTQSSRYLVKRTGEKVFLECVQDMDHENMFWYRQDPGLGLRLIYFSYDVKMKEKGDIPEGYSVSREKKERFSLILESASTNQTSMYLCASGLGLMNTEAFFGQGTRLTVV.

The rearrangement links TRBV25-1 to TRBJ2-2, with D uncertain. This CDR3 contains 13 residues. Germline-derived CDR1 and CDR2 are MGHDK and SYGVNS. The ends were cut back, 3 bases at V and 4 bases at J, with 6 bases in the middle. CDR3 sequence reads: CASSDISTGELFF. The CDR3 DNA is TGTGCCAGCAGTGATATTAGCACCGGGGAGCTGTTTTTT.

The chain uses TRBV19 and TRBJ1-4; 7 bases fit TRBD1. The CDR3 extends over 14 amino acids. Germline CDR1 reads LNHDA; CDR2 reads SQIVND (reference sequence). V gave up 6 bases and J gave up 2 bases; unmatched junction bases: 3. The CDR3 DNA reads TGTGCCAGTAGGGTGGGACAGACTAATGAAAAACTGTTTTTT. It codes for CASRVGQTNEKLFF.

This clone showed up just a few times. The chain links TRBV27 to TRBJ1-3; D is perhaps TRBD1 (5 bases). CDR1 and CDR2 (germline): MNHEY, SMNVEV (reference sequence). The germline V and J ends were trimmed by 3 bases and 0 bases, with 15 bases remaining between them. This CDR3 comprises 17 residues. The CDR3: CASSLGPHRNSGNTIYF. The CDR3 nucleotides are TGTGCCAGCAGTTTGGGGCCGCATCGGAACTCTGGAAACACCATATATTTT.

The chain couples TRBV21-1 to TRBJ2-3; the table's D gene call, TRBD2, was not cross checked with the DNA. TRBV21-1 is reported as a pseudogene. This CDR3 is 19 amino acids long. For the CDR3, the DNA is TGTGCCAGCAGCTCCCCGACTCAGGCTAGCGGGAGCAACACAGATACGCAGTATTTT. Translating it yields CASSSPTQASGSNTDTQYF.

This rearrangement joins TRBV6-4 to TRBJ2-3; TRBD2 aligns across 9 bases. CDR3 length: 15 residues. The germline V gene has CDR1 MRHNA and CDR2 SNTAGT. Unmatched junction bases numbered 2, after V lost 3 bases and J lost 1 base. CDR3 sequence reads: CASSEVAGGTDTQYF. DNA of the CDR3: TGTGCCAGCAGTGAAGTAGCGGGGGGCACAGATACGCAGTATTTT.

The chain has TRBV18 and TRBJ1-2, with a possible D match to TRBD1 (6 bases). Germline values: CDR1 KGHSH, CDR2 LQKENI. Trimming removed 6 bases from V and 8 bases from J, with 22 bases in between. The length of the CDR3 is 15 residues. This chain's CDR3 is CASSPIVSYRDGYTF. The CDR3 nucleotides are TGTGCCAGCTCGCCCATAGTCTCATACAGGGACGGCTACACCTTC.